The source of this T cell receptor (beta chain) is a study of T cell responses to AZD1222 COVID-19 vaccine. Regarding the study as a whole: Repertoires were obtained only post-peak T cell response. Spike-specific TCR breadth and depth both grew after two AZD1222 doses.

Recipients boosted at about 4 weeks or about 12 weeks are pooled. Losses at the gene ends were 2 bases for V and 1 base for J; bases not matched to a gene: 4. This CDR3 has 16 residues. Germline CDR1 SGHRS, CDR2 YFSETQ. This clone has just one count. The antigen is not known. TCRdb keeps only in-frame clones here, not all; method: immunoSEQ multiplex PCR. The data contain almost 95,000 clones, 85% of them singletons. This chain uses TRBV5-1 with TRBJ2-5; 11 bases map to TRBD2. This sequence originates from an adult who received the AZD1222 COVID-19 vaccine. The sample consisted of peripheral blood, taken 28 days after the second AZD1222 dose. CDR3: CASSFTSGRAQETQYF. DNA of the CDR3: TGCGCCAGCAGCTTCACTAGCGGGAGAGCCCAAGAGACCCAGTACTTC. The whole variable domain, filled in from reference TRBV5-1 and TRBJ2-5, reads KAGVTQTPRYLIKTRGQQVTLSCSPISGHRSVSWYQQTPGQGLQFLFEYFSETQRNKGNFPGRFSGRQFSNSRSEMNVSTLELGDSALYLCASSFTSGRAQETQYFGPGTRLLVL.